The 11 T cell receptor beta chains below all came from one sample that was sequenced in a study of T-cell reconstitution after alpha-beta-depleted transplantation in children. Unique molecular identifiers were incorporated into the prepared TCRbeta library. One entry per CDR3 protein, called by TCRdb with MiXCR from the PCR reads. The sample shows about 600,000 distinct CDR3 sequences, about 10% of them seen only once. The sequences come from PBMCs from the stem cell graft donor, collected from the stem cell graft. These receptors all stem from a human donor who donated a stem cell graft to a child with acute myeloid leukemia.

This chain links TRBV14 with TRBJ2-2, with D possibly being TRBD2 (6 bases). With 2 bases removed from V and 10 bases from J, the gap between germline ends came to 11 bases. Germline loops: CDR1 SGHDN, CDR2 FVKESK. This CDR3 is 13 amino acids long. The CDR3 coding sequence is TGTGCCAGCAGCCAACTCTCGCGGGAGGAGCTGTTTTTT. It is translated as CASSQLSREELFF.

Ten or more counts support this clonotype. This rearrangement joins TRBV5-1 to TRBJ2-1; D not resolved. The CDR3 is 15 amino acids. The germline V gene has CDR1 SGHRS and CDR2 YFSETQ. V was clipped by 0 bases and J by 1 base, with 8 bases between them. The CDR3 DNA is TGCGCCAGCAGCTTGGAAGTTAGGTCCTACAATGAGCAGTTCTTC. It encodes CASSLEVRSYNEQFF. Filled out from reference TRBV5-1 and TRBJ2-1, the complete variable domain reads KAGVTQTPRYLIKTRGQQVTLSCSPISGHRSVSWYQQTPGQGLQFLFEYFSETQRNKGNFPGRFSGRQFSNSRSEMNVSTLELGDSALYLCASSLEVRSYNEQFFGPGTRLTVL.

This clonotype turned up a few times. The junction and the germline gene differ at one end; a read error may be behind it. The V and J genes are TRBV7-7 and TRBJ2-7; D remains ambiguous. Germline V lookup: CDR1 SSHAT, CDR2 FNYEAQ (reference sequence). This CDR3 is 14 amino acids long. The CDR3 region has the DNA TGTGCTAGCAGCTTAGAACAGTTCAGCCACGAGCAGTACTTC. Protein sequence: CASSLEQFSHEQYF.

The chain joins TRBV5-1 to TRBJ1-1; possibly TRBD1 for D (5 bases). CDR1 and CDR2 from the germline V gene are SGHRS and YFSETQ. Trimming left V 0 bases short and J 3 bases short, with 9 bases between. CDR3 size: 14 residues. CDR3 nucleotide sequence: TGCGCCAGCAGCTTGGGGGGGGTGGACACTGAAGCTTTCTTT. It translates to CASSLGGVDTEAFF.

This clonotype has at least ten counts. The chain joins TRBV29-1 to TRBJ1-2; unclear D gene. This CDR3 has 11 amino acids. V was pared by 6 bases and J by 2 bases, with 7 bases between. CDR1 is SQVTM, CDR2 ANQGSEA, per germline. The CDR3 loop reads CSVGENYGYTF. The CDR3 DNA is TGCAGCGTCGGGGAGAACTATGGCTACACCTTC.

This clonotype showed up just a few times. This rearrangement joins TRBV12-3 or TRBV12-4 to TRBJ1-1, with 9 positions matching TRBD1. This CDR3 is built from 16 residues. The V and J ends lost 6 bases and 5 bases, in that order; junction bases with no gene match: 13. In DNA, the CDR3 is TGTGCCAGCAGCCTAAGTATTGGACAGGGGTGGACTGAAGCTTTCTTT. Translated, it gives CASSLSIGQGWTEAFF.

This clonotype turned up a few times. This chain connects TRBV15 to TRBJ1-5; 8 bases are a match to TRBD1. Germline-derived CDR1 and CDR2 are LNHNV and YYDKDF (reference sequence). Trimming took 8 bases from V and 7 from J; bases not matched to a gene: 10. This CDR3 contains 14 residues. The CDR3 loop is CATGFRTGRQPQHF. Here the CDR3 DNA reads TGTGCCACCGGTTTCCGGACAGGGCGGCAGCCCCAGCATTTT. The entire variable domain, with the rest obtained from reference TRBV15 and TRBJ1-5, is as follows: DAMVIQNPRYQVTQFGKPVTLSCSQTLNHNVMYWYQQKSSQAPKLLFHYYDKDFNNEADTPDNFQSRRPNTSFCFLDIRSPGLGDTAMYLCATGFRTGRQPQHFGDGTRLSIL.

This clonotype was counted at least ten times. This CDR3 is CASSVGDGEAFF. The CDR3 DNA follows: TGTGCCAGCAGCGTAGGGGACGGTGAAGCTTTCTTT. The chain links TRBV9 to TRBJ1-1, with TRBD1 as a possible D gene (5 bases). Trimming left V 0 bases short and J 7 bases short, with 7 bases between. CDR3 length equals 12 residues. Germline V gene lookup returns CDR1 SGDLS and CDR2 YYNGEE.

This clonotype was counted many times. The V and J genes are TRBV29-1 and TRBJ2-3; 9 bases are a match to TRBD2. V trimming: 6 bases; J trimming: 4 bases; junction bases outside the gene matches: 11. Per the germline V gene, CDR1 is SQVTM and CDR2 is ANQGSEA. This CDR3 has 15 amino acids. The CDR3 nucleotides are TGCAGCGTGGCCGGGACTAGCTCACTCCCAGATACGCAGTATTTT. Residues: CSVAGTSSLPDTQYF.

This clonotype was recorded a few times. The chain carries TRBV7-2 and TRBJ2-5; 9 positions agree with TRBD2. The germline CDR1 and CDR2 sequences are SGHTA and FQGNSA. This CDR3 spans 16 amino acids. Trimming cost V 2 bases and J 2 bases; bases outside gene matches: 6. The CDR3 here is CASSLSASGVQETQYF. The CDR3 nucleotides are TGTGCCAGCAGCTTATCGGCTAGCGGGGTTCAAGAGACCCAGTACTTC. The variable domain in full, with the rest retrieved from reference TRBV7-2 and TRBJ2-5, is GAGVSQSPSNKVTEKGKDVELRCDPISGHTALYWYRQSLGQGLEFLIYFQGNSAPDKSGLPSDRFSAERTGGSVSTLTIQRTQQEDSAVYLCASSLSASGVQETQYFGPGTRLLVL.

This clonotype was seen ten or more times. The chain employs TRBV6-2 or TRBV6-3 and TRBJ2-1, with 10 positions matching TRBD2. The CDR3 has 16 residues. Per the germline V gene, CDR1 is MNHEY and CDR2 is SVGEGT. J lost 6 bases, V lost 2 bases, and 7 bases had no gene match. DNA for the CDR3: TGTGCCAGCAGTTACACACCCAGCGGGAGGGGCAATGAGCAGTTCTTC. Translation: CASSYTPSGRGNEQFF.